The clone carrying this T cell receptor beta chain came up a few times. This sample is drawn from a study of T-cell reconstitution after alpha-beta-depleted transplantation in children. Unique molecular identifiers were used in preparing the TCRbeta library. TCRdb re-called the PCR reads with MiXCR, one entry per CDR3 protein. The sample gives roughly 570,000 distinct CDR3 sequences, 20% to 30% of which show up once; approximately 39% is in the top ten. V lost 2 bases to trimming and J lost 6 bases; unmatched junction nucleotides: 4. The V gene's germline CDR1 is MNHEY and CDR2 SMNVEV (reference sequence). CDR3 size: 15 residues.

The chain links TRBV27 to TRBJ2-7; TRBD2 agrees at 13 bases. The clonotype was recovered from a boy under three years old with Wiskott-Aldrich syndrome, due to receive a stem cell transplant. The sample here was PBMCs, taken before TCRalphabeta/CD19-depleted stem cell transplant. The CDR3 spells CASSLRTSGSSEQYF. CDR3 DNA: TGTGCCAGCAGTTTAAGGACTAGCGGGAGCAGCGAGCAGTACTTC.